The rows below give T cell receptor beta chains drawn from one sample of a study of CXCR3-negative and CXCR3-positive naive CD8 T cells. TCRdb re-analyzed the 5' RACE reads; it lists each CDR3 protein once, without DNA. The table lists under 70,000 distinct CDR3 sequences, with about 20% in the top ten. The sequencing input was memory CD8+ T cells from blood. The receptor set was obtained from a human donor in good health. Some clones in this sample may be carry-over from other donors' samples. Each CDR3 is given with its conserved first and last residue. Clone size is not always given. Where it is, it says once, few, many or a class for expanded clones.

>medium-sized|TRBV20-1|13|TRBJ2-1
CSATTSSYNEQFF
>.|TRBV27|14|TRBJ2-1
CASSPSGDYNEQFF
>.|TRBV7-2|14|TRBJ2-7
CASSLFRDTYEQYF
>large|TRBV12-2|12|TRBJ1-1
CASRLPGREAFF
>.|TRBV28|11|TRBJ2-1
CASRSSRGQFF
>.|TRBV28|17|TRBJ1-5
CASSLMGAGQGYQPQHF
>.|TRBV3-1|14|TRBJ1-1
CASSQGRRANEAFF
>.|TRBV29-1|15|TRBJ2-3
CGGGRDTDLSDTQYF
>.|TRBV28|18|TRBJ2-5
CASSFWPSGTGLGETQYF
>.|TRBV5-5|14|TRBJ2-1
CASSLDNSYNEQFF
>.|TRBV7-3|15|TRBJ2-7
CASSSQTGPSYEQYF
>.|TRBV29-1|12|TRBJ2-7
CSVADRDYEQYF
>.|TRBV9|15|TRBJ2-1
CASSVGGTSDNEQFF
>.|TRBV5-1|14|TRBJ2-7
CASSLAGGTYEQYF
>medium-sized|TRBV27|11|TRBJ2-1
CASIAYNEQFF
>.|TRBV29-1|17|TRBJ1-5
CSVTTGRPSEGNQPQHF
>.|TRBV7-9|15|TRBJ2-7
CASSSSQGVSYEQYF
>.|TRBV20-1|14|TRBJ2-7
CSARCGEGTYEQYF
>.|TRBV19|12|TRBJ2-1
CASSFGYNEQFF
>.|TRBV4-1|12|TRBJ2-1
CASSQDWNEQFF
>.|TRBV29-1|14|TRBJ2-3
CSAGTSGGTDTQYF
>.|TRBV7-9|15|TRBJ1-4
CASSKIGGGGEKLFF
>.|TRBV30|15|TRBJ2-2
CAWSRRELTTGELFF
>.|TRBV6-6|16|TRBJ2-3
CASSYSAAISTDTQYF
>.|TRBV9|15|TRBJ2-1
CASSVEGGWENEQFF
>.|TRBV6-6|14|TRBJ1-1
CASSFYREGTEAFF
>.|TRBV29-1|12|TRBJ2-2
CSVDQGAGELFF
>.|TRBV20-1|15|TRBJ2-1
CSARSTGTVYNEQFF
>.|TRBV12-3/TRBV12-4|15|TRBJ2-3
CASSPLEGAQATQYF
>.|TRBV11-2|16|TRBJ2-1
CASSLVLAGADNEQFF
>.|TRBV20-1|17|TRBJ2-5
CSAQVEEPGLSRETQYF
>.|TRBV12-3/TRBV12-4|15|TRBJ2-3
CASSPLGGHTDTQYF
>.|TRBV12-3/TRBV12-4|14|TRBJ1-2
CASSLLTGPKGYTF
>.|TRBV7-2|18|TRBJ2-6
CASSSDGTLYSGANVLTF
>.|TRBV14|13|TRBJ1-2
CASSGTGISGYTF
>.|TRBV29-1|12|TRBJ2-7
CSAEGLAGEQYF
>.|TRBV7-8|17|TRBJ2-5
CASSLFRDRALQETQYF
>.|TRBV20-1|12|TRBJ2-7
CSALADSYEQYF
>.|TRBV29-1|14|TRBJ1-2
CSVDPGQGYYGYTF
>.|TRBV7-9|19|TRBJ2-1
CASILQPVPSGTSYNEQFF
>.|TRBV6-2/TRBV6-3|17|TRBJ2-2
CASVGLAGTEDTGELFF
>.|TRBV29-1|13|TRBJ1-2
CTTGQAGNYGYTF
>.|TRBV12-3/TRBV12-4|15|TRBJ2-7
CASSYGLGAAYEQYF
>.|TRBV6-5|12|TRBJ2-5
CASYKVQETQYF
>.|TRBV7-6|14|TRBJ2-2
CASSLGANTGELFF
>.|TRBV6-2/TRBV6-3|15|TRBJ1-6
CASSYSIGDSSPLHF
>.|TRBV12-3/TRBV12-4|15|TRBJ1-4
CASSSGQELNEKLFF
>.|TRBV28|14|TRBJ2-1
CASSENRAYNEQFF
>.|TRBV15|15|TRBJ2-2
CATSKDQRNTGELFF
>.|TRBV19|15|TRBJ2-2
CASNDPSGSTGELFF
>.|TRBV29-1|14|TRBJ2-3
CSHGLAGDTDTQYF
>.|TRBV12-5|19|TRBJ2-3
CASGLRVGIGTSGTDTQYF
>.|TRBV19|12|TRBJ1-1
CASSITNTEAFF
>.|TRBV5-5|15|TRBJ2-7
CASSPHPGGSYEQYF
>.|TRBV5-5|15|TRBJ2-3
CASSEWGASTDTQYF